This T cell receptor beta chain is drawn from a study of T cell repertoires in cytomegalovirus infection. The wider study: CMV infection and matching HLA type were both indicated by public TCR beta signatures.

Study outcomes and limitations: Using cumulative public TCR beta family frequency, the authors identified those who carried CMV together with the relevant HLA. Clonotype analysis showed dominance of the ex vivo response by HLA-C-restricted CMV-specific TCR beta clonotypes.

One entry per CDR3 protein, called by TCRdb with MiXCR from the reads. The sample consists of 450,000 to 650,000 distinct CDR3 sequences, almost 40% of them appearing once. Trimming took 9 bases from V and 1 from J, leaving 14 bases between them. The CDR3 length is 14 residues. This clonotype has a handful of counts. Its antigen is not identified. The gene calls are TRBV12-3 or TRBV12-4 and TRBJ2-3, with D possibly TRBD2 on 5 matching bases. This specimen was cultured PBMCs, taken from culture after CMV antigen stimulation. The TCR was taken from a human donor in good health (CMV status not recorded). Some clones in this sample may be carry-over from other donors' samples. The DNA of the CDR3 is TGTGCCAGTCATCATCGGGGAGGCACAGATACGCAGTATTTT. It specifies CASHHRGGTDTQYF.